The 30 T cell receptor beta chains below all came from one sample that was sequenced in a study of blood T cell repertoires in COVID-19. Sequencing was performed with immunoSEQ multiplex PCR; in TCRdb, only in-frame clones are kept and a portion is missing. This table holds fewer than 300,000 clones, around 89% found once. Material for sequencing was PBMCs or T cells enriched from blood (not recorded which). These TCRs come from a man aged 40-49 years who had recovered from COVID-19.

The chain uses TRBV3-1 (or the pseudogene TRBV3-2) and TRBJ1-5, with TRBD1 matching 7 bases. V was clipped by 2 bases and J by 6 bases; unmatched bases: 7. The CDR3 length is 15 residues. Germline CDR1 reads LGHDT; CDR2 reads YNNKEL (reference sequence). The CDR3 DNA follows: TGTGCCAGCAGCCAACGAACAGGGGTCGGTCAGCCCCAGCATTTT. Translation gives CASSQRTGVGQPQHF.

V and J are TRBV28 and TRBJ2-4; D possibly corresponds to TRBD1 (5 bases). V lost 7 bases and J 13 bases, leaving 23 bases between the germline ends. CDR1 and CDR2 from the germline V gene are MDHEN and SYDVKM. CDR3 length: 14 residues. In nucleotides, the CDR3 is TGTGCCAGCACCACGAGGACACTGGGTCTTTGGCAGTACTTC. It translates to CASTTRTLGLWQYF. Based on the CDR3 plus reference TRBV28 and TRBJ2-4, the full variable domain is DVKVTQSSRYLVKRTGEKVFLECVQDMDHENMFWYRQDPGLGLRLIYFSYDVKMKEKGDIPEGYSVSREKKERFSLILESASTNQTSMYLCASTTRTLGLWQYFGAGTRLSVL.

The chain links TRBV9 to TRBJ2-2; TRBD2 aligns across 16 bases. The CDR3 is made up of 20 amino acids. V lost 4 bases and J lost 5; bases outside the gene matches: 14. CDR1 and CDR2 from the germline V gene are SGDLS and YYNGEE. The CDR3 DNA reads TGTGCCAGCAGCATAGGGACGTTGGGGACTAGCGGGGGGGCGACCGGGGAGCTGTTTTTT. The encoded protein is CASSIGTLGTSGGATGELFF.

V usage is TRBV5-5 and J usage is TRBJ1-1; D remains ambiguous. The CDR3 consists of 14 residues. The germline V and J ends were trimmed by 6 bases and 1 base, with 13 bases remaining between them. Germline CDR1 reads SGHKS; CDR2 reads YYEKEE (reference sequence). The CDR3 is CASTFLTSNTEAFF. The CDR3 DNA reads TGTGCCAGCACCTTCCTGACTTCGAACACTGAAGCTTTCTTT.

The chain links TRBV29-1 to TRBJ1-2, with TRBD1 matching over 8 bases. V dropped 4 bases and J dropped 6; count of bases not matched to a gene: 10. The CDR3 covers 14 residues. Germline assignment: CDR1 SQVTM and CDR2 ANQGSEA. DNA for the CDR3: TGCAGCGTTGGGGCCGGCAGGGGGCGCGATGGCTACACCTTC. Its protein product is CSVGAGRGRDGYTF. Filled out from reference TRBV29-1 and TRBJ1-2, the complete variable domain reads SAVISQKPSRDICQRGTSLTIQCQVDSQVTMMFWYRQQPGQSLTLIATANQGSEATYESGFVIDKFPISRPNLTFSTLTVSNMSPEDSSIYLCSVGAGRGRDGYTFGSGTRLTVV.

CDR3 sequence (DNA): TGTGCCACCAGCACAGGGTTTTTCAGCACAGATACGCAGTATTTT. Translation gives CATSTGFFSTDTQYF. The chain carries TRBV15 and TRBJ2-3; TRBD1 might be the D (5 bases). There are 15 residues in the CDR3. The V end was cut by 4 bases, the J end by 0 bases, with 11 bases between. The V gene's germline CDR1 is LNHNV and CDR2 YYDKDF (reference sequence).

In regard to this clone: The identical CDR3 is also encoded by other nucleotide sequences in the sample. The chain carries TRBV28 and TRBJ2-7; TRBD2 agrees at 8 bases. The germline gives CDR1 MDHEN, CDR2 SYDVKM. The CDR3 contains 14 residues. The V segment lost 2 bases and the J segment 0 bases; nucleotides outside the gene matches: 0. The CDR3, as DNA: TGTGCCAGCAGTTTAGGGACTAGCTCCTACGAGCAGTACTTC. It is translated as CASSLGTSSYEQYF. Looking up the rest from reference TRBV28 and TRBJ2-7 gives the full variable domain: DVKVTQSSRYLVKRTGEKVFLECVQDMDHENMFWYRQDPGLGLRLIYFSYDVKMKEKGDIPEGYSVSREKKERFSLILESASTNQTSMYLCASSLGTSSYEQYFGPGTRLTVT.

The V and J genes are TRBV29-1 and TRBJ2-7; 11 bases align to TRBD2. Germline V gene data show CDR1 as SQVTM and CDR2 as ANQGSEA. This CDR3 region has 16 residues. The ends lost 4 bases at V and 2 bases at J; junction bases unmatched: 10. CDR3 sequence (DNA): TGCAGCGTTGTCCCAATTCTAGCGGGAGGTACCTACGAGCAGTACTTC. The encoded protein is CSVVPILAGGTYEQYF.

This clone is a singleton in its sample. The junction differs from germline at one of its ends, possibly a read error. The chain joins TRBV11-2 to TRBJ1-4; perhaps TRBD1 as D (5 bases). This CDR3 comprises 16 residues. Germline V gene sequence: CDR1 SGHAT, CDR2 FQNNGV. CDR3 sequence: CASGLGRGGGGEKLFF. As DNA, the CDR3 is TGTGCCAGCGGCTTAGGGAGGGGCGGTGGAGGTGAAAAACTGTTTTTT. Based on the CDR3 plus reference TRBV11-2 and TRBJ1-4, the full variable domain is EAGVAQSPRYKIIEKRQSVAFWCNPISGHATLYWYQQILGQGPKLLIQFQNNGVVDDSQLPKDRFSAERLKGVDSTLKIQPAKLEDSAVYLCASGLGRGGGGEKLFFGSGTQLSVL.

The DNA for the CDR3 is TGTGCCAGCGAAGGGGGTCACACAGATACGCAGTATTTT. This sequence encodes CASEGGHTDTQYF. This rearrangement joins TRBV27 to TRBJ2-3, with D perhaps matching TRBD1 (6 bases). Germline CDR1 MNHEY, CDR2 SMNVEV (reference sequence). CDR3 length equals 13 residues. Trimming stripped 8 bases from V and 2 bases from J, with 11 bases between.

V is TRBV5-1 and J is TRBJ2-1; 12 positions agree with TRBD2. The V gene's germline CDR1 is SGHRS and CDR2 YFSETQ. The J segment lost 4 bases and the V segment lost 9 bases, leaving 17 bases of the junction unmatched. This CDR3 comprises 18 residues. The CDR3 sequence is CATMPGLAGGPVYNEQFF. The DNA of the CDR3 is TGCGCCACCATGCCGGGCCTAGCGGGGGGGCCAGTTTACAATGAGCAGTTCTTC. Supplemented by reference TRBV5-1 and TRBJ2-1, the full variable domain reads KAGVTQTPRYLIKTRGQQVTLSCSPISGHRSVSWYQQTPGQGLQFLFEYFSETQRNKGNFPGRFSGRQFSNSRSEMNVSTLELGDSALYLCATMPGLAGGPVYNEQFFGPGTRLTVL.

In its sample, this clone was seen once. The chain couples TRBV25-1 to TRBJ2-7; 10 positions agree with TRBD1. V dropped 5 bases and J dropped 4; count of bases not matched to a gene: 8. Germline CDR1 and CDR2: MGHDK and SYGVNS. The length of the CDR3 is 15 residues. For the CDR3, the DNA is TGTGCCAGCAGTAGATCGGGACAGGGGAGATACGAGCAGTACTTC. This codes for CASSRSGQGRYEQYF.

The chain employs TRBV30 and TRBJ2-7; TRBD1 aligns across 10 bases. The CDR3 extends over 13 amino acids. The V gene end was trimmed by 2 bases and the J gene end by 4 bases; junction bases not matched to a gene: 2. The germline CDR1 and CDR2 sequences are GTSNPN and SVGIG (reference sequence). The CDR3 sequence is CAWSWDRGYEQYF. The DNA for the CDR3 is TGTGCCTGGAGTTGGGACAGGGGTTACGAGCAGTACTTC.

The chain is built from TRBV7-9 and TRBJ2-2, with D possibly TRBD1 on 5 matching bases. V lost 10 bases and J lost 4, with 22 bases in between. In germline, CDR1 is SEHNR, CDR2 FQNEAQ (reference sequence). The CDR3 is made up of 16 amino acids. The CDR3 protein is CATYSTAGKSTGELFF. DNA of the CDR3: TGTGCCACCTACTCCACGGCAGGGAAAAGCACCGGGGAGCTGTTTTTT.

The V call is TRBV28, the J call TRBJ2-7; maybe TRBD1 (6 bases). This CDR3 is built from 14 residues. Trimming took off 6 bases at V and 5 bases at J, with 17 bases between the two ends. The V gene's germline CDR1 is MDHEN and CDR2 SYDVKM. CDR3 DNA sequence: TGTGCCAGCAGCCAATGGACAGACTGGAACGAGCAGTACTTC. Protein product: CASSQWTDWNEQYF.

As DNA, the CDR3 is TGTGCCATTACAGGGTGGAATCAGCCCCAGCATTTT. Protein sequence: CAITGWNQPQHF. The genes are TRBV6-5 and TRBJ1-5; a weak D match, TRBD1 (6 bases). Germline V gene lookup returns CDR1 MNHEY and CDR2 SVGAGI. CDR3 length: 12 residues. Trimming took 10 bases from V and 4 from J, leaving 11 bases between them.

The CDR3 loop reads CASNIQGAVNQPQHF. The CDR3 DNA follows: TGTGCCAGCAACATCCAGGGGGCAGTAAATCAGCCCCAGCATTTT. The J gene is TRBJ1-5, the V gene TRBV6-6; 8 positions match TRBD1. This CDR3 comprises 15 residues. CDR1 and CDR2 from the germline V gene are MNHNY and SVGAGI (reference sequence). Trimming removed 7 bases from V and 4 bases from J; junction bases left unmatched: 9.

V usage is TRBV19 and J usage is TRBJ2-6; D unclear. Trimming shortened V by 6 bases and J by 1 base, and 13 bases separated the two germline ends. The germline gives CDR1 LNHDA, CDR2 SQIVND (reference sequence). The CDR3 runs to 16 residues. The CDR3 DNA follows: TGTGCCAGTAGCCATAAAAGGAGATCTGGGGCCAACGTCCTGACTTTC. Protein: CASSHKRRSGANVLTF.

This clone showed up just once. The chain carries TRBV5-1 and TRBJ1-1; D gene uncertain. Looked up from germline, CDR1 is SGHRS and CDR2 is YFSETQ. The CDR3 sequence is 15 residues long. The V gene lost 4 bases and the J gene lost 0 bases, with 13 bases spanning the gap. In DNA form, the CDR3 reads TGCGCCAGCAGCACCGGAGGAGGAATGAACACTGAAGCTTTCTTT. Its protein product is CASSTGGGMNTEAFF.

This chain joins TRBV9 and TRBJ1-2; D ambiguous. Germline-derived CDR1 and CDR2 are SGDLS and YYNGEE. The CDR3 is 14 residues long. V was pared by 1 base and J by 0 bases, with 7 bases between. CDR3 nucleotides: TGTGCCAGCAGCGTACCGGGAGCTAACTATGGCTACACCTTC. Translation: CASSVPGANYGYTF.

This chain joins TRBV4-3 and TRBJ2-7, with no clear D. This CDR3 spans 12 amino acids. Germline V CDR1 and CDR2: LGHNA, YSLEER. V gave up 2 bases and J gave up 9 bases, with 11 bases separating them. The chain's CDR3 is CASSQKRRRQYF. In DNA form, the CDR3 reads TGCGCCAGCAGCCAAAAAAGACGGAGGCAGTACTTC.

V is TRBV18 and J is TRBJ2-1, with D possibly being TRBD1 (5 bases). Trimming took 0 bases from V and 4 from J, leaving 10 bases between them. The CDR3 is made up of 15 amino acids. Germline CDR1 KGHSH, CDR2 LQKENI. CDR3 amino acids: CASSPPTVTYNEQFF. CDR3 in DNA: TGTGCCAGCTCACCACCGACAGTAACTTACAATGAGCAGTTCTTC.

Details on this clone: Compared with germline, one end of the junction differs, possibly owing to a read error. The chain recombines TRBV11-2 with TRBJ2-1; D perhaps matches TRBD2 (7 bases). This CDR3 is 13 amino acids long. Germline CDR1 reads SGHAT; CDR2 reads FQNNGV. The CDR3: CASNLHREGEQFF. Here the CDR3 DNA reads TGTGCCAGCAACTTACACAGGGAGGGTGAGCAGTTCTTC.

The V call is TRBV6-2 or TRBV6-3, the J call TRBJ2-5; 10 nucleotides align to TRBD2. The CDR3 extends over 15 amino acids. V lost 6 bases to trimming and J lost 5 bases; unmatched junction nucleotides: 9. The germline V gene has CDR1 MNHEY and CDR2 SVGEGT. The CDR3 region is CASRPSGSLWETQYF. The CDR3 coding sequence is TGTGCCAGCAGGCCTAGCGGGAGTCTATGGGAGACCCAGTACTTC.

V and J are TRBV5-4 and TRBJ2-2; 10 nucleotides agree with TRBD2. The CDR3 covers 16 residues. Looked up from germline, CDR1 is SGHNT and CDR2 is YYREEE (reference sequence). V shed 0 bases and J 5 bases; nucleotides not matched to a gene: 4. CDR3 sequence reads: CASSLESGGATGELFF. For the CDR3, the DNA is TGTGCCAGCAGCTTGGAAAGCGGGGGGGCGACCGGGGAGCTGTTTTTT.

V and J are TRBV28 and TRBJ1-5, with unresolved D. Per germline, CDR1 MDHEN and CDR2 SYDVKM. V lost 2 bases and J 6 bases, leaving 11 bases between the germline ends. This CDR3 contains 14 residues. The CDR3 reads CASSLEAGGQPQHF. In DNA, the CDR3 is TGTGCCAGCAGTTTAGAGGCGGGCGGTCAGCCCCAGCATTTT.

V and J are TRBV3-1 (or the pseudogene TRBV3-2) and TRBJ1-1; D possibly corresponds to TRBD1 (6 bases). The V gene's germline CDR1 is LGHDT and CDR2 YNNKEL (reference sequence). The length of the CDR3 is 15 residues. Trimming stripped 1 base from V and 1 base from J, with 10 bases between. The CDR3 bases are TGTGCCAGCAGCCAAGGAGGGGGTTGGAACACTGAAGCTTTCTTT. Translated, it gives CASSQGGGWNTEAFF.

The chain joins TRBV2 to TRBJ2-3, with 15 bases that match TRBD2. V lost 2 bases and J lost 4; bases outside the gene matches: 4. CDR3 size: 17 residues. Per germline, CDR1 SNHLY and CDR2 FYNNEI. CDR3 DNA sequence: TGTGCCAGCAGTGAAACGGGACTAGCGGGGGGTTCAGATACGCAGTATTTT. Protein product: CASSETGLAGGSDTQYF.

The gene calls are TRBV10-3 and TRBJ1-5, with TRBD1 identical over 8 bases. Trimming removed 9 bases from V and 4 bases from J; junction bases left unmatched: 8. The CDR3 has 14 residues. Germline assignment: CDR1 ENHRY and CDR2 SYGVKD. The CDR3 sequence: CAISPTGVNQPQHF. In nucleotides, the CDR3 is TGTGCCATTTCCCCGACAGGGGTTAATCAGCCCCAGCATTTT.

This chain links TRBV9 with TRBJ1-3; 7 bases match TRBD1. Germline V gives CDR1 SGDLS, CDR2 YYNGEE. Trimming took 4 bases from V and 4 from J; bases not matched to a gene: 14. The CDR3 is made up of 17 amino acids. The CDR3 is CASSLQAGTARGNTIYF. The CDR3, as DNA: TGTGCCAGCAGCCTCCAAGCCGGGACAGCCCGAGGAAACACCATATATTTT.